In its sample, the clone carrying this T cell receptor beta chain was seen a few times. Its cognate antigen is unknown. This record belongs to a study of CD8 T cells in ankylosing spondylitis. Study results and limitations: As reported, disease-linked clones showed significant enrichment in matched ankylosing spondylitis synovial fluid. CD8+ by phenotype, disease-linked clones were relatively rare in peripheral blood. A TCR beta motif of under ten highly homologous variants seemed to mark ankylosing spondylitis blood.

Quantitative 5'-RACE with molecular barcodes generated TCR beta libraries. TCRdb redid the calling of the 5' RACE reads with MiXCR, one entry per CDR3 protein. Found here are about 420,000 distinct CDR3 sequences, 20% to 25% of them singletons; the top ten hold about 17%. CDR1 is SGHTA, CDR2 FQGNSA, per germline. The V end lost 5 bases, the J end lost 3 bases, and 17 bases lay between the germline ends. The CDR3 contains 15 residues. Sequencing was performed on blood, either unsorted or a sorted T cell fraction (not recorded which). The receptor's source is a male donor with ankylosing spondylitis. This sequence joins TRBV7-2 and TRBJ2-7, with a tentative D call TRBD1 (5 bases). In nucleotides, the CDR3 is TGTGCCAGCAGCCTCCGAACAGACAGTCTCTACGAGCAGTACTTC. It is translated as CASSLRTDSLYEQYF.